This TCR beta chain was sequenced for a study of response to subunit inactivated influenza vaccine. TCRdb re-analysed the RT-PCR reads in MiXCR, keeping a single row per CDR3 protein. The sample holds approximately 700,000 distinct CDR3 sequences, 15% to 17% seen once. Turning to this clonotype: Its specificity is unknown.

Germline trimming cut 1 base from V and 2 bases from J; bases unmatched to any gene: 13. The germline gives CDR1 DFQATT, CDR2 SNEGSKA (reference sequence). The CDR3 has 19 residues. Whole-study results and caveats: Authors suggested seasonal influenza vaccinations each recruit few new T cells.

The sample was PBMCs from blood, taken 11 to 12 days after vaccination. The receptor was isolated from a man between 50 and 59 years old who received an inactivated influenza vaccine. The chain is built from TRBV20-1 and TRBJ2-1, with TRBD2 matching over 11 bases. CDR3 sequence (DNA): TGCAGTGCTAGAGGGACACCCGAACTAGCGGGGGTCCCCTACAATGAGCAGTTCTTC. Translated: CSARGTPELAGVPYNEQFF.